This passage covers 23 T cell receptor beta chains from one sample sequenced in a study of response to subunit inactivated influenza vaccine. Via MiXCR, TCRdb re-called the RT-PCR reads, giving one row per CDR3 protein. Found here are 600,000 to 850,000 distinct CDR3 sequences, approximately 14% of them singletons; the top ten hold 7.5% to 8%. Sequenced here: PBMCs from blood, sampled 14 to 15 days before vaccination. All receptors come from a man between 50 and 59 years old who received an inactivated influenza vaccine.

This chain uses TRBV6-2 or TRBV6-3 with TRBJ2-5; D call uncertain. Germline lookup yields CDR1 MNHEY and CDR2 SVGEGT. This CDR3 region has 12 residues. Trimming left V 5 bases short and J 5 bases short, with 9 bases between. CDR3 DNA sequence: TGTGCCAGCAGTAATGACCTCGAGACCCAGTACTTC. Its translation is CASSNDLETQYF.

The chain uses TRBV4-1 and TRBJ2-5; TRBD1 agrees at 8 bases. V shed 4 bases and J 1 base; nucleotides not matched to a gene: 8. Looked up from germline, CDR1 is MGHRA and CDR2 is YSYEKL. The CDR3 contains 16 residues. The CDR3 sequence is CASSPQGAQAQETQYF. CDR3 coding DNA: TGCGCCAGCAGCCCCCAGGGGGCACAGGCCCAAGAGACCCAGTACTTC.

This chain uses TRBV7-2 with TRBJ2-1; TRBD2 matches at 7 bases. V shed 5 bases and J 14 bases; nucleotides not matched to a gene: 9. The CDR3 has 12 amino acids. Germline V gives CDR1 SGHTA, CDR2 FQGNSA. The CDR3 DNA reads TGTGCCAGCAGCCCTCGACTAGCCGAGGAGTTCTTC. Its translation is CASSPRLAEEFF.

This chain joins TRBV7-3 and TRBJ2-1, with D hard to call. CDR3 length equals 15 residues. In germline, CDR1 is SGHTA, CDR2 FQGTGA. Trimming left V 0 bases short and J 3 bases short, with 9 bases between. The CDR3 DNA reads TGTGCCAGCAGCTTAACCCCAGCTAGCTACAATGAGCAGTTCTTC. Translating gives CASSLTPASYNEQFF.

This chain connects TRBV12-3 or TRBV12-4 to TRBJ2-4; D is undetermined. This CDR3 contains 14 residues. V lost 6 bases to trimming and J lost 8 bases, with 17 bases between them. This CDR3 is CASSPRYRADIQYF. CDR3 DNA sequence: TGTGCCAGCAGCCCCAGGTATAGGGCGGACATTCAGTACTTC.

The table lists this clonotype with a few counts. The genes are TRBV5-1 and TRBJ2-5; TRBD1 might be the D (6 bases). CDR3 size: 12 residues. The germline V gene encodes CDR1 SGHRS and CDR2 YFSETQ. V dropped 5 bases and J dropped 4 bases, with 9 bases sitting between them. The CDR3 DNA follows: TGCGCCAGCAGGGACAGCGGAGAGACCCAGTACTTC. Translating it yields CASRDSGETQYF.

The V and J genes are TRBV11-2 and TRBJ2-7; D uncertain. The germline CDR1 and CDR2 sequences are SGHAT and FQNNGV. V lost 1 base, J lost 5 bases, and 12 bases lay in between. The CDR3 sequence is 14 residues long. Here the CDR3 DNA reads TGTGCCAGCAGCTTAGTCTTACTCGGCCACGAGCAGTACTTC. Translated, it gives CASSLVLLGHEQYF.

This chain joins TRBV6-1 and TRBJ2-3; perhaps D is TRBD1 or TRBD2 (5 bases each). The CDR3 is made up of 13 amino acids. Germline V gene sequence: CDR1 MNHNS, CDR2 SASEGT. V was pared by 7 bases and J by 6 bases, with 14 bases between. CDR3 bases: TGTGCCAGCAATGGGGCTAGCTCGGATACGCAGTATTTT. Protein sequence: CASNGASSDTQYF.

This clonotype has at least ten counts. V usage is TRBV7-2 and J usage is TRBJ1-6; D is unresolved. Germline V CDR1 and CDR2: SGHTA, FQGNSA. CDR3 length: 12 residues. The germline V and J ends were trimmed by 5 bases and 10 bases, with 9 bases remaining between them. DNA of the CDR3: TGTGCCAGCAGCCACCCCCCGTCACCCCTCCACTTT. It encodes CASSHPPSPLHF.

This clonotype was recorded a few times. This chain uses TRBV12-3 or TRBV12-4 with TRBJ2-7; D might be TRBD1 (6 bases). CDR3 length: 13 residues. V lost 5 bases and J 7 bases, leaving 15 bases between the germline ends. In DNA, the CDR3 is TGTGCCAGCAGTGGAACCACAGGGAATGAGCAGTACTTC. It encodes CASSGTTGNEQYF.

This chain connects TRBV20-1 to TRBJ1-4; 7 positions match TRBD1. This CDR3 comprises 13 residues. Germline V gives CDR1 DFQATT, CDR2 SNEGSKA (reference sequence). With V trimmed by 5 bases and J by 7 bases, 7 bases remained unmatched. The CDR3, as DNA: TGCAGTGCTTACAGGGGAACTCCTGAAAAACTGTTTTTT. This translates into CSAYRGTPEKLFF.

DNA for the CDR3: TGTGCCAGCAGCAATTTTCTAGCGGCGGATAATACAGATACGCAGTATTTT. This translates into CASSNFLAADNTDTQYF. This chain links TRBV2 with TRBJ2-3; 7 bases align to TRBD2. Germline V gene sequence: CDR1 SNHLY, CDR2 FYNNEI. V lost 6 bases to trimming and J lost 3 bases; unmatched junction nucleotides: 15. This CDR3 spans 17 amino acids.

The chain joins TRBV29-1 to TRBJ2-5, with D perhaps matching TRBD2 (6 bases). The CDR3 extends over 13 amino acids. From germline, CDR1 is SQVTM and CDR2 ANQGSEA. V gave up 5 bases and J gave up 5 bases, with 15 bases separating them. The CDR3 coding sequence is TGCAGCGTTTCGGTGGGGGGTGGGGAGACCCAGTACTTC. It yields the protein CSVSVGGGETQYF.

This clonotype has more than one count but fewer than ten. The chain couples TRBV28 to TRBJ2-7, with D possibly matching TRBD2 (6 bases). This CDR3 is 14 amino acids long. Looked up from germline, CDR1 is MDHEN and CDR2 is SYDVKM. V was cut by 3 bases and J by 0 bases, with 9 bases left in between. Here the CDR3 DNA reads TGTGCCAGCAGTTTCTGGACTAACTCCTACGAGCAGTACTTC. This encodes CASSFWTNSYEQYF.

In its sample, this clonotype was seen a few times. V usage is TRBV5-1 and J usage is TRBJ2-2; D is undetermined. The CDR3 sequence is 14 residues long. Deletions cut 2 bases from V and 3 bases from J, with 8 bases between. Germline V lookup: CDR1 SGHRS, CDR2 YFSETQ. For the CDR3, the DNA is TGCGCCAGCAGCTTCAGGACCGACACCGGGGAGCTGTTTTTT. Translating it yields CASSFRTDTGELFF.

The chain recombines TRBV6-5 with TRBJ1-1; D gene ambiguous. CDR3 length: 15 residues. V gave up 2 bases and J gave up 1 base, with 11 bases separating them. CDR1 and CDR2 (germline): MNHEY, SVGAGI. The CDR3 loop is CASSYRPTGNTEAFF. The CDR3 DNA reads TGTGCCAGCAGTTACAGGCCAACTGGGAACACTGAAGCTTTCTTT.

The sample holds a few counts of this clonotype. This chain uses TRBV14 with TRBJ2-3; the D is unclear. This CDR3 has 13 residues. Germline V gives CDR1 SGHDN, CDR2 FVKESK. Trimming removed 0 bases from V and 3 bases from J, with 4 bases in between. CDR3 nucleotides: TGTGCCAGCAGCCAAGATTTTACAGATACGCAGTATTTT. It yields the protein CASSQDFTDTQYF.

Only a few counts were recorded for this clonotype. The rearrangement joins TRBV20-1 to TRBJ2-1; D unclear. V dropped 0 bases and J dropped 6 bases, with 15 bases sitting between them. Germline CDR1 and CDR2: DFQATT and SNEGSKA (reference sequence). The CDR3 runs to 15 residues. CDR3 DNA sequence: TGCAGTGCTAGAGAGGCTAGTTATTTTTCCAATGAGCAGTTCTTC. This codes for CSAREASYFSNEQFF.

The CDR3 coding sequence is TGTGCCAGCAGTTACCAAGCGAACACTGAAGCTTTCTTT. This encodes CASSYQANTEAFF. V usage is TRBV6-5 and J usage is TRBJ1-1, with unresolved D. CDR1 MNHEY and CDR2 SVGAGI come from the germline V gene. V lost 2 bases and J lost 1, with 5 bases in between. This CDR3 is 13 amino acids long.

This chain links TRBV29-1 with TRBJ2-1; D is unresolved. Germline assignment: CDR1 SQVTM and CDR2 ANQGSEA. This CDR3 spans 13 amino acids. Trimming removed 7 bases at V and 5 bases at J, with 15 bases between. The CDR3 DNA reads TGCAGCGCCATCGGTGGGATGCACAATGAGCAGTTCTTC. Translated: CSAIGGMHNEQFF.

This clonotype was observed at least ten times. This rearrangement joins TRBV12-3 or TRBV12-4 to TRBJ2-2; 9 nucleotides align to TRBD1. V was pared by 5 bases and J by 4 bases, with 2 bases of the junction left unmatched. The length of the CDR3 is 14 residues. CDR3 in amino acids: CASSRDRATGELFF. The CDR3, as DNA: TGTGCCAGCAGTCGGGACAGGGCCACCGGGGAGCTGTTTTTT.

This clonotype was found a few times. The chain joins TRBV9 to TRBJ1-1; D possibly corresponds to TRBD1 (5 bases). The V end was cut by 0 bases, the J end by 1 base, with 13 bases between. The CDR3 is 16 residues long. The germline V gene has CDR1 SGDLS and CDR2 YYNGEE. CDR3 amino acids: CASSVATSGGNTEAFF. The CDR3 nucleotides read TGTGCCAGCAGCGTAGCCACATCTGGGGGGAACACTGAAGCTTTCTTT.

This clonotype was seen only a few times. V and J are TRBV9 and TRBJ1-1; D gene unclear. This CDR3 is built from 13 residues. V was trimmed by 0 bases and J by 1 base, leaving 4 bases between them. Germline V lookup: CDR1 SGDLS, CDR2 YYNGEE. The CDR3 DNA reads as TGTGCCAGCAGCGTAGAGAGGAACACTGAAGCTTTCTTT. As protein: CASSVERNTEAFF.